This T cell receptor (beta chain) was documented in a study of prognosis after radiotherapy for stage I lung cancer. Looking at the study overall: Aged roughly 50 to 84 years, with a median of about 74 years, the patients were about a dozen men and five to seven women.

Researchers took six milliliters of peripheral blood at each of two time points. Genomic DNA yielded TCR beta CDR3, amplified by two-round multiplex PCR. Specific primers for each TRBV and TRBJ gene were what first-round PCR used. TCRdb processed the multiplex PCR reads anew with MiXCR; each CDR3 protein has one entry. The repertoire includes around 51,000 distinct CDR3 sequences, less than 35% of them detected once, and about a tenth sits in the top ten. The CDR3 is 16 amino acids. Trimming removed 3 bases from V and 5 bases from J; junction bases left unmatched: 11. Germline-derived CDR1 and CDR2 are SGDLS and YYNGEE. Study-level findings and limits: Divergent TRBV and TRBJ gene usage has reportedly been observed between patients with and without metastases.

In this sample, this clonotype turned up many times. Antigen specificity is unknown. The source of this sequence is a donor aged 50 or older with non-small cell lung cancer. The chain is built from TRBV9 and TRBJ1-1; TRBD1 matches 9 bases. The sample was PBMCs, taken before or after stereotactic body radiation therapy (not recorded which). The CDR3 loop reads CASSAGTGSDVTEAFF. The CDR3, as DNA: TGTGCCAGCAGCGCAGGGACAGGGTCGGACGTGACTGAAGCTTTCTTT. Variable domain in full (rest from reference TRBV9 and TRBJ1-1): DSGVTQTPKHLITATGQRVTLRCSPRSGDLSVYWYQQSLDQGLQFLIQYYNGEERAKGNILERFSAQQFPDLHSELNLSSLELGDSALYFCASSAGTGSDVTEAFFGQGTRLTVV.